This TCR beta chain was retrieved from a study of CD8+CD57+ T cells in acquired aplastic anemia. At the level of the study: DNA recovered from sorted CD4+ and CD8+ cells had a mean of around 3.2 ug.

Study-level results: Significance was not reached for CD8+ Simpson's diversity between patients and controls. Both patients and controls carried the same twenty-nine CD8+ CDR3 sequences.

By flow cytometry, patients selected for sequencing had shown an expansion of CD8+CD57+ cells. Both TCR beta VDJ combination and CDR3 sequence profiling were carried out. Genomic DNA was the template for this profiling. TCRdb used MiXCR to reprocess the reads, holding one entry per CDR3 protein. The sample yields around 200,000 distinct CDR3 sequences, about half seen once. Details on this clonotype: The target antigen is unknown.

This clonotype was obtained from a human donor with aplastic anemia. The material sequenced was sorted CD4+, CD8+, or CD8+CD57+ T cells (not recorded which) from PBMCs.

CDR3: CSARGGSSGAPGELFF. The CDR3 DNA sequence: TGCAGTGCTAGGGGTGGTTCTAGCGGGGCCCCCGGGGAGCTGTTTTTT. This sequence joins TRBV20-1 and TRBJ2-2, with 9 bases fitting TRBD2. Germline-derived CDR1 and CDR2 are DFQATT and SNEGSKA (reference sequence). V trimming: 3 bases; J trimming: 6 bases; junction bases outside the gene matches: 11. This CDR3 comprises 16 residues.